Below, 9 T cell receptor beta chains from the same sample are listed, as sequenced in a study of shared clonotypes between healthy human individuals. Assay used: immunoSEQ multiplex PCR; TCRdb lists only in-frame clones, some missing. Of over a million clones in the sample, 75% to 80% were seen once. Material for sequencing was memory CD4+ T cells from PBMCs. The subset here: CD45RA-negative fraction. The receptors derive from a man younger than 30 in good health. Some clones in this sample may be carry-over from other donors' samples.

This clone was recorded once. The V gene is TRBV5-1, the J gene TRBJ2-2; D is unresolved. This CDR3 comprises 15 residues. Germline V CDR1 and CDR2: SGHRS, YFSETQ. With 5 bases removed from V and 4 bases from J, the gap between germline ends came to 15 bases. CDR3 nucleotides: TGCGCCAGCAGTCAGTCGACCATGAGCACCGGGGAGCTGTTTTTT. Protein sequence: CASSQSTMSTGELFF.

V and J are TRBV28 and TRBJ1-1, with 12 nucleotides matching TRBD1. The CDR3 sequence is 15 residues long. Germline CDR1 is MDHEN and CDR2 is SYDVKM. Losses at the gene ends were 2 bases for V and 4 bases for J; bases not matched to a gene: 2. In nucleotides, the CDR3 is TGTGCCAGCAGTTTAGGGGACAGGGGGCGCACTGAAGCTTTCTTT. This encodes CASSLGDRGRTEAFF.

With respect to this clone: The identical CDR3 is also encoded by other nucleotide sequences in the sample. This chain joins TRBV2 and TRBJ2-2; D gene ambiguous. Trimming removed 7 bases at V and 2 bases at J, with 5 bases between. The CDR3 is 12 amino acids. CDR1 and CDR2 (germline): SNHLY, FYNNEI. In DNA form, the CDR3 reads TGTGCCAGCACCCTCAACACCGGGGAGCTGTTTTTT. It specifies CASTLNTGELFF.

This sequence joins TRBV19 and TRBJ2-1; 8 bases line up with TRBD1. J lost 8 bases, V lost 5 bases, and 17 bases had no gene match. Germline V lookup: CDR1 LNHDA, CDR2 SQIVND (reference sequence). The CDR3 loop spans 17 amino acids. In nucleotides, the CDR3 is TGTGCCAGTAGTCCCCCCCGTGACAGGGGCCGCGGCCATGAGCAGTTCTTC. Its protein is CASSPPRDRGRGHEQFF.

The chain is built from TRBV29-1 and TRBJ2-7; 9 nucleotides align to TRBD2. The germline V gene has CDR1 SQVTM and CDR2 ANQGSEA. The CDR3 length is 15 residues. The V and J ends lost 5 bases and 0 bases, in that order; junction bases with no gene match: 8. The CDR3 DNA reads TGCAGCGTTCTATCAGGAGCGGGAGGCTCCTACGAGCAGTACTTC. This encodes CSVLSGAGGSYEQYF.

The J gene is TRBJ2-4, the V gene TRBV9; tentatively, D is TRBD1 or TRBD2 (5 bases each). Germline lookup yields CDR1 SGDLS and CDR2 YYNGEE. With 4 bases removed from V and 3 bases from J, the gap between germline ends came to 23 bases. This CDR3 has 18 amino acids. The CDR3 DNA follows: TGTGCCAGCAGCAAACACCCCGAGGGGCTGTATGTCAAAAACATTCAGTACTTC. Its protein is CASSKHPEGLYVKNIQYF.

The rearrangement links TRBV5-1 to TRBJ2-3; 7 positions match TRBD2. CDR1 is SGHRS, CDR2 YFSETQ, per germline. The J segment lost 3 bases and the V segment lost 0 bases, leaving 7 bases of the junction unmatched. The CDR3 consists of 16 residues. This CDR3 is CASSLGAGVRTDTQYF. The CDR3, as DNA: TGCGCCAGCAGCTTGGGGGCGGGAGTGAGGACAGATACGCAGTATTTT.

The chain combines TRBV5-6 with TRBJ2-7, with no clear D. The CDR3 length is 14 residues. Trimming removed 1 base from V and 2 bases from J, with 10 bases in between. Germline V gene data show CDR1 as SGHDT and CDR2 as YYEEEE. CDR3 DNA: TGTGCCAGCAGCTTGACCAGGATACCCTACGAGCAGTACTTC. Its protein is CASSLTRIPYEQYF.

This clone turned up a few times. The sample contains more than one DNA sequence encoding this CDR3. The chain joins TRBV20-1 to TRBJ1-1, with D unresolved. The CDR3 loop spans 11 amino acids. Per the germline V gene, CDR1 is DFQATT and CDR2 is SNEGSKA (reference sequence). Trimming removed 3 bases from V and 1 base from J, with 3 bases in between. The CDR3 nucleotides read TGCAGTGCTAGCGGGAACACTGAAGCTTTCTTT. Its translation is CSASGNTEAFF.